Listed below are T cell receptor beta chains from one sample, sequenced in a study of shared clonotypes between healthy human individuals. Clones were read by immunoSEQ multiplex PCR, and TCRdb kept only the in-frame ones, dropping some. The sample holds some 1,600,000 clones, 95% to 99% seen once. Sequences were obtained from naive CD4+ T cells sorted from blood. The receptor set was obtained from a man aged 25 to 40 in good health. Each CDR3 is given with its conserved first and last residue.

CDR3: CASSLAGGRGNEQFF
J: TRBJ2-1
V: TRBV7-2

CDR3: CASSRTGSQPQHF
J: TRBJ1-5
V: TRBV5-6

CDR3: CASSLGTSGSYNEQFF
J: TRBJ2-1
V: TRBV5-1

CDR3: CASSYDNEQFF
J: TRBJ2-1
V: TRBV6-5

CDR3: CASSWGLNQETQYF
J: TRBJ2-5
V: TRBV5-6

CDR3: CASTHGSLNTEAFF
J: TRBJ1-1
V: TRBV2

CDR3: CASSLLRAGVWNEQFF
J: TRBJ2-1
V: TRBV14

CDR3: CASSAKVGEQYF
J: TRBJ2-7
V: TRBV7-2

CDR3: CASSTRGPQSSYNEQFF
J: TRBJ2-1
V: TRBV19

CDR3: CSVGHSGELFF
J: TRBJ2-2
V: TRBV29-1

CDR3: CASSPGGARLQETQYF
J: TRBJ2-5
V: TRBV5-1

CDR3: CASSRPTGTTDTQYF
J: TRBJ2-3
V: TRBV7-2

CDR3: CASSLGGSVRETQYF
J: TRBJ2-5
V: TRBV5-1

CDR3: CAISEGYVEQFF
J: TRBJ2-1
V: TRBV10-3

CDR3: CASRETSGSSYNEQFF
J: TRBJ2-1
V: TRBV5-5

CDR3: CASSPQKTSGDNNEQFF
J: TRBJ2-1
V: TRBV11-3

CDR3: CASSLTVRPGTQYF
J: TRBJ2-3
V: TRBV7-3

CDR3: CASSRPGNNEQFF
J: TRBJ2-1
V: TRBV5-4

CDR3: CASSVGTVLTYEQYF
J: TRBJ2-7
V: TRBV7-2

CDR3: CSVLQGASDYEQYF
J: TRBJ2-7
V: TRBV29-1

CDR3: CASSLEGQGYYEQFF
J: TRBJ2-1
V: TRBV5-4

CDR3: CASSDIYTEAFF
J: TRBJ1-1
V: TRBV5-1

CDR3: CASSQSGATLWGQGREQYF
J: TRBJ2-7
V: TRBV4-1

CDR3: CASRGSLTHITDTQYF
J: TRBJ2-3
V: TRBV25-1

CDR3: CASSTGNTGELFF
J: TRBJ2-2
V: TRBV25-1

CDR3: CASSFGLAGGIGETQYF
J: TRBJ2-5
V: TRBV5-1